The 10 T cell receptor beta chains given below trace back to one sample, sequenced in a study of blood T cell repertoires in COVID-19. The table came from immunoSEQ multiplex PCR; TCRdb's copy has only in-frame clones and leaves some out. The sample contains fewer than 200,000 clones, 75% to 90% of which appear only once. Sequencing was performed on peripheral blood. The source is a woman between 55 and 75 years old with acute or convalescent COVID-19.

The chain couples TRBV20-1 to TRBJ2-1; D is possibly TRBD1 (6 bases). Per germline, CDR1 DFQATT and CDR2 SNEGSKA (reference sequence). Trimming pared 3 bases from V and 8 bases from J, leaving 8 bases between. The CDR3 covers 11 residues. The CDR3 loop reads CSARDSDEQFF. Here the CDR3 DNA reads TGCAGTGCTAGGGACAGCGATGAGCAGTTCTTC.

The DNA for the CDR3 is TGTGCCAGCAGCACCAGCGACAGGGGGCACATTGAAAAACTGTTTTTT. This codes for CASSTSDRGHIEKLFF. The chain carries TRBV9 and TRBJ1-4; 10 nucleotides agree with TRBD1. The V gene's germline CDR1 is SGDLS and CDR2 YYNGEE. This CDR3 contains 16 residues. V was pared by 4 bases and J by 7 bases, with 10 bases of the junction left unmatched.

A single count supports this clone. The rearrangement uses TRBV21-1 and TRBJ1-6; TRBD1 is taken as the D call from the table, unchecked against the DNA. TRBV21-1 represents a pseudogene. The CDR3 covers 15 residues. The CDR3 DNA is TGTGCCAGCACCCCGACAGGGGCCTATAATTCACCCCTCCACTTT. Translating it yields CASTPTGAYNSPLHF.

This chain's CDR3 is CASSLAPLAGFRTDTQYF. Here the CDR3 DNA reads TGCGCCAGCAGCTTGGCCCCACTTGCGGGCTTCCGCACAGATACGCAGTATTTT. The chain couples TRBV5-1 to TRBJ2-3; D is possibly TRBD2 (5 bases). This CDR3 contains 18 residues. The V end was cut by 0 bases, the J end by 1 base, with 18 bases between. Looked up from germline, CDR1 is SGHRS and CDR2 is YFSETQ.

The V call is TRBV5-1, the J call TRBJ1-6; a possible D gene is TRBD1 (6 bases). The length of the CDR3 is 15 residues. V was cut by 4 bases and J by 7 bases, with 15 bases left in between. CDR1 is SGHRS and CDR2 is YFSETQ in the germline V gene. CDR3 DNA sequence: TGCGCCAGCAGCCCGTCGGGACATTCGAATTCACCCCTCCACTTT. Translation gives CASSPSGHSNSPLHF.

The rearrangement links TRBV9 to TRBJ2-7; the D gene is possibly TRBD1 (5 bases). Trimming removed 0 bases from V and 2 bases from J, with 12 bases in between. The CDR3 contains 15 residues. Germline loops: CDR1 SGDLS, CDR2 YYNGEE. The CDR3 loop reads CASSVAQGNTYEQYV. As DNA, the CDR3 is TGTGCCAGCAGCGTAGCCCAGGGTAATACCTACGAGCAGTACGTC.

The rearrangement links TRBV13 to TRBJ2-5; 13 nucleotides align to TRBD2. The CDR3 sequence is 16 residues long. V shed 3 bases, J shed 1 base, and the junction held 2 bases outside the gene matches. CDR1 is PRHDT and CDR2 is FYEKMQ in the germline V gene (reference sequence). The CDR3 here is CASSLGTSGTQETQYF. The CDR3 DNA reads TGTGCCAGCAGCTTGGGGACTAGCGGGACCCAAGAGACCCAGTACTTC.

The chain combines TRBV4-1 with TRBJ1-2; no reliable D call. This CDR3 region has 13 residues. V was shortened by 1 base and J by 2 bases, with 5 bases between the two germline ends. CDR1 MGHRA and CDR2 YSYEKL come from the germline V gene. Written as DNA, the CDR3 is TGCGCCAGCAGCCAAGCCGGGAACTATGGCTACACCTTC. Its translation is CASSQAGNYGYTF.

The V and J genes are TRBV5-6 and TRBJ2-2; possibly TRBD2 for D (5 bases). CDR3 length: 15 residues. The germline V gene encodes CDR1 SGHDT and CDR2 YYEEEE. Between the trimmed V and J ends, which lost 1 base and 5 bases, there was a span of 12 bases. The CDR3 sequence: CASSLTRVDTGELFF. As DNA, the CDR3 is TGTGCCAGCAGCTTGACGCGGGTGGATACCGGGGAGCTGTTTTTT.

The chain is built from TRBV3-1 (or the pseudogene TRBV3-2) and TRBJ2-1, with 14 bases aligning to TRBD2. In germline, CDR1 is LGHDT, CDR2 YNNKEL (reference sequence). This CDR3 contains 16 residues. The J segment lost 4 bases and the V segment lost 3 bases, leaving 2 bases of the junction unmatched. The CDR3 DNA reads TGTGCCAGCAGCCAGACTAGCGGGAGGGGATACAATGAGCAGTTCTTC. Encoded protein: CASSQTSGRGYNEQFF.